This passage covers 23 T cell receptor beta chains from one sample sequenced in a study of spatial heterogeneity in lung cancer. One entry per CDR3 protein, called by TCRdb with MiXCR from the 5' RACE reads. The top ten clones hold 40% to 50% of a sample with roughly 48,000 distinct CDR3 sequences, approximately 10% of them seen once. The time point was: sample taken at primary tumor resection. Whole RNA from tumor, nontumor lung or frozen PBMC was sequenced unsorted. The sequencing used PBMCs, collected at surgery. Receptors originate from a female donor with early-stage non-small cell lung cancer.

The chain combines TRBV14 with TRBJ2-5; D unresolved. The germline V gene encodes CDR1 SGHDN and CDR2 FVKESK. The CDR3 covers 13 residues. V was cut by 0 bases and J by 7 bases, with 9 bases left in between. The CDR3 is CASSQDWVGTQYF. The CDR3 DNA sequence: TGTGCCAGCAGCCAAGACTGGGTCGGGACCCAGTACTTC.

This clonotype was observed a handful of times. The chain employs TRBV11-2 and TRBJ2-2; D not certain. The V gene lost 1 base and the J gene lost 0 bases, with 6 bases spanning the gap. CDR3 length equals 15 residues. Germline CDR1 SGHAT, CDR2 FQNNGV. CDR3 residues: CASSLVGSNTGELFF. For the CDR3, the DNA is TGTGCCAGCAGCTTAGTAGGGTCGAACACCGGGGAGCTGTTTTTT.

This chain joins TRBV13 and TRBJ2-3, with D possibly being TRBD1 or TRBD2 (5 bases each). The CDR3 length is 14 residues. From germline, CDR1 is PRHDT and CDR2 FYEKMQ (reference sequence). Deletions cut 4 bases from V and 4 bases from J, with 12 bases between. CDR3 sequence (DNA): TGTGCCAGCAGCTCGGGACGGTGGGCAGATACGCAGTATTTT. Its translation: CASSSGRWADTQYF.

This chain joins TRBV5-1 and TRBJ1-4; D gene uncertain. Germline V gives CDR1 SGHRS, CDR2 YFSETQ. V was cut by 4 bases and J by 0 bases, with 4 bases left in between. This CDR3 is 13 amino acids long. CDR3 coding DNA: TGCGCCAGCAGCGCCGCAACTAATGAAAAACTGTTTTTT. It encodes CASSAATNEKLFF.

CDR3 protein: CASSIAVSYEQYF. For the CDR3, the DNA is TGTGCCAGTAGTATAGCGGTCAGCTACGAGCAGTACTTC. The chain joins TRBV19 to TRBJ2-7; D not resolved. V lost 1 base to trimming and J lost 3 bases, with 7 bases between them. CDR1 LNHDA and CDR2 SQIVND come from the germline V gene (reference sequence). The CDR3 sequence is 13 residues long.

The genes are TRBV7-8 and TRBJ2-7; 14 bases are a match to TRBD2. Per the germline V gene, CDR1 is SGHVS and CDR2 is FQNEAQ. The CDR3 length is 17 residues. V dropped 4 bases and J dropped 1; count of bases not matched to a gene: 6. The CDR3 bases are TGTGCCAGCAGCTCGGGACTAGCGGGGGCCACATCCTACGAGCAGTACTTC. Protein sequence: CASSSGLAGATSYEQYF.

The chain is built from TRBV19 and TRBJ1-1, with 7 bases aligning to TRBD1. V lost 4 bases, J lost 4 bases, and 12 bases stayed unmatched. CDR1 is LNHDA and CDR2 is SQIVND in the germline V gene (reference sequence). CDR3 length equals 16 residues. CDR3 sequence (DNA): TGTGCCAGTAGTAAACCCGGGACAGTAGGACCCACTGAAGCTTTCTTT. Its translation is CASSKPGTVGPTEAFF. The variable domain in full, with the rest retrieved from reference TRBV19 and TRBJ1-1, is DGGITQSPKYLFRKEGQNVTLSCEQNLNHDAMYWYRQDPGQGLRLIYYSQIVNDFQKGDIAEGYSVSREKKESFPLTVTSAQKNPTAFYLCASSKPGTVGPTEAFFGQGTRLTVV.

This clonotype was seen more than once but under ten times. The chain employs TRBV10-3 and TRBJ1-5; TRBD1 is a possible D gene (6 bases). The ends were cut back, 5 bases at V and 4 bases at J, with 9 bases in the middle. CDR3 length: 13 amino acids. The germline V gene encodes CDR1 ENHRY and CDR2 SYGVKD. DNA of the CDR3: TGTGCCATCAGTCTCAGGGGAAATCAGCCCCAGCATTTT. Its protein is CAISLRGNQPQHF.

V gene TRBV29-1 combines with J gene TRBJ1-2; tentative D call: TRBD1 (6 bases). The CDR3 extends over 10 amino acids. V was shortened by 4 bases and J by 7 bases, with 7 bases between the two germline ends. Germline CDR1 reads SQVTM; CDR2 reads ANQGSEA. The CDR3 region is CSVVGGGYTF. The CDR3 DNA reads TGCAGCGTTGTAGGGGGTGGCTACACCTTC.

This clonotype was seen a few times. The chain combines TRBV27 with TRBJ2-2; no clear D gene. Germline V CDR1 and CDR2: MNHEY, SMNVEV (reference sequence). Trimming removed 3 bases at V and 4 bases at J, with 3 bases between. This CDR3 contains 12 residues. The CDR3 coding sequence is TGTGCCAGCAGTTTGACCACCGGGGAGCTGTTTTTT. Protein: CASSLTTGELFF.

The sample holds a few counts of this clonotype. This sequence joins TRBV7-8 and TRBJ2-1, with unresolved D. Germline values: CDR1 SGHVS, CDR2 FQNEAQ. There are 14 residues in the CDR3. Trimming shortened V by 3 bases and J by 8 bases, and 14 bases separated the two germline ends. The DNA for the CDR3 is TGTGCCAGCAGCTTGGCTCCCCCCCACGATGAGCAGTTCTTC. This codes for CASSLAPPHDEQFF.

This clonotype was detected only once. The rearrangement joins TRBV7-2 to TRBJ2-3, with 15 nucleotides matching TRBD2. The CDR3 length is 20 residues. Germline CDR1 is SGHTA and CDR2 is FQGNSA. V gave up 1 base and J gave up 3 bases; unmatched junction bases: 11. The CDR3 DNA reads as TGTGCCAGCAGCTTAGGGGGACTAGCGGGGGGAATGAGTTCGACAGATACGCAGTATTTT. It codes for CASSLGGLAGGMSSTDTQYF. Drawing the rest from reference TRBV7-2 and TRBJ2-3, the complete variable domain is GAGVSQSPSNKVTEKGKDVELRCDPISGHTALYWYRQSLGQGLEFLIYFQGNSAPDKSGLPSDRFSAERTGGSVSTLTIQRTQQEDSAVYLCASSLGGLAGGMSSTDTQYFGPGTRLTVL.

This clonotype was seen only a few times. The chain uses TRBV4-3 and TRBJ1-6; TRBD1 aligns across 12 bases. This CDR3 is built from 16 residues. J was trimmed by 7 bases and V by 3 bases; bases with no gene match: 4. Germline V gene lookup returns CDR1 LGHNA and CDR2 YSLEER. The CDR3 DNA reads TGCGCCAGCAGCCACGGAGGGACAGGGGGCAATTCACCCCTCCACTTT. Translation gives CASSHGGTGGNSPLHF.

This clonotype occurred many times. The chain has TRBV28 and TRBJ2-3; TRBD2 might be the D (5 bases). V dropped 3 bases and J dropped 1 base, with 5 bases sitting between them. CDR3 length equals 13 residues. The germline gives CDR1 MDHEN, CDR2 SYDVKM. The CDR3 DNA follows: TGTGCCAGCAGTTTCGGGGGCACAGATACGCAGTATTTT. Encoded protein: CASSFGGTDTQYF.

This rearrangement joins TRBV19 to TRBJ2-7, with D possibly matching TRBD1 (5 bases). This CDR3 is built from 14 residues. Per germline, CDR1 LNHDA and CDR2 SQIVND (reference sequence). V lost 5 bases to trimming and J lost 0 bases, with 11 bases between them. The CDR3 DNA follows: TGTGCCAGTAGTCTTCGACAGAGCTCCTACGAGCAGTACTTC. This gives the protein CASSLRQSSYEQYF.

This clonotype has just a few counts. The rearrangement joins TRBV20-1 to TRBJ1-1; D gene uncertain. Germline lookup yields CDR1 DFQATT and CDR2 SNEGSKA (reference sequence). V was shortened by 6 bases and J by 5 bases, with 13 bases between the two germline ends. The CDR3 spans 12 residues. CDR3 residues: CSAMGIWTEAFF. The CDR3 nucleotides are TGCAGTGCGATGGGGATTTGGACTGAAGCTTTCTTT.

This clonotype has only a few counts. The rearrangement joins TRBV7-9 to TRBJ2-5, with 10 bases lining up with TRBD2. From germline, CDR1 is SEHNR and CDR2 FQNEAQ (reference sequence). V shed 1 base, J shed 2 bases, and the junction held 7 bases outside the gene matches. The CDR3 covers 17 residues. The CDR3 DNA reads as TGTGCCAGCAGCTTAGAGTCCACTAGCGGGGCGCAAGAGACCCAGTACTTC. Amino acid sequence: CASSLESTSGAQETQYF.

This clonotype has a handful of counts. This chain connects TRBV4-1 to TRBJ1-5; D uncertain. Trimming shortened V by 1 base and J by 4 bases, and 11 bases separated the two germline ends. This CDR3 has 15 residues. Germline-derived CDR1 and CDR2 are MGHRA and YSYEKL. For the CDR3, the DNA is TGCGCCAGCAGCCAAGTGAACAAAATTAATCAGCCCCAGCATTTT. Translating it yields CASSQVNKINQPQHF.

The V gene is TRBV4-2, the J gene TRBJ1-2; a weak D match, TRBD1 (5 bases). In germline, CDR1 is LGHNA, CDR2 YNFKEQ. The CDR3 runs to 15 residues. Trimming removed 5 bases at V and 6 bases at J, with 19 bases between. CDR3 in amino acids: CASSEPDRYLDGYTF. The CDR3, as DNA: TGTGCCAGCAGCGAACCCGACAGATACCTGGATGGCTACACCTTC.

The CDR3 nucleotides read TGCGCCAGCAGCTTACAGACTAGCGGGGGGCAAGAGACCCAGTACTTC. Protein: CASSLQTSGGQETQYF. This chain uses TRBV5-1 with TRBJ2-5; 13 positions agree with TRBD2. CDR1 is SGHRS and CDR2 is YFSETQ in the germline V gene. The trim removed 2 bases at V and 2 bases at J, leaving 3 bases unmatched. The length of the CDR3 is 16 residues. Drawing the rest from reference TRBV5-1 and TRBJ2-5, the complete variable domain is KAGVTQTPRYLIKTRGQQVTLSCSPISGHRSVSWYQQTPGQGLQFLFEYFSETQRNKGNFPGRFSGRQFSNSRSEMNVSTLELGDSALYLCASSLQTSGGQETQYFGPGTRLLVL.

In this sample, this clonotype turned up a few times. The chain recombines TRBV18 with TRBJ2-7; 7 bases match TRBD2. The CDR3 sequence is 13 residues long. V was pared by 6 bases and J by 5 bases, with 7 bases of the junction left unmatched. Germline CDR1 KGHSH, CDR2 LQKENI. The CDR3 nucleotides are TGTGCCAGCTCTCTAAGCGGGGTCAACGAGCAGTACTTC. Amino acid sequence: CASSLSGVNEQYF.

This clonotype was recorded at least ten times. The rearrangement joins TRBV6-2 or TRBV6-3 to TRBJ1-1; D uncertain. The CDR3 has 12 residues. Deletions cut 2 bases from V and 6 bases from J, with 7 bases between. Germline V lookup: CDR1 MNHEY, CDR2 SVGEGT. In DNA, the CDR3 is TGTGCCAGCAGTTACCCCCCGTCTGAAGCTTTCTTT. This translates into CASSYPPSEAFF.

This clonotype was detected many times. This chain uses TRBV6-2 or TRBV6-3 with TRBJ1-5; D gene unclear. Trimming pared 5 bases from V and 0 bases from J, leaving 5 bases between. Germline loops: CDR1 MNHEY, CDR2 SVGEGT. The CDR3 is 13 residues long. The CDR3 region is CASSPDSNQPQHF. The CDR3 nucleotides read TGTGCCAGCAGTCCTGATAGCAATCAGCCCCAGCATTTT.